The 10 T cell receptor beta chains below were found in one sample sequenced in a study of blood T cell repertoires in COVID-19. TCRdb keeps only in-frame clones here, not all; method: immunoSEQ multiplex PCR. The sample holds some 78,000 clones, just over 85% seen once. Sample: peripheral blood. Every receptor here comes from a man aged 50 to 60 with active or convalescent COVID-19.

The gene calls are TRBV6-1 and TRBJ1-3; 8 nucleotides line up with TRBD1. The germline V gene has CDR1 MNHNS and CDR2 SASEGT. J gave up 2 bases and V 4 bases, and 7 bases lay outside the gene matches. The CDR3 extends over 16 amino acids. The DNA for the CDR3 is TGTGCCAGCAGTGCCGTGGACAGGGTGGCTGGAAACACCATATATTTT. Translated, it gives CASSAVDRVAGNTIYF.

The rearrangement joins TRBV28 to TRBJ1-4; 9 bases are a match to TRBD1. The length of the CDR3 is 13 residues. Germline loops: CDR1 MDHEN, CDR2 SYDVKM. V dropped 10 bases and J dropped 6; count of bases not matched to a gene: 6. This chain's CDR3 is CATHRGQDEKLFF. In DNA form, the CDR3 reads TGTGCCACCCACAGGGGGCAGGATGAAAAACTGTTTTTT.

This clone was observed many times. This rearrangement joins TRBV2 to TRBJ2-2; D uncertain. Between the trimmed V and J ends, which lost 5 bases and 2 bases, there was a span of 9 bases. Germline V gene lookup returns CDR1 SNHLY and CDR2 FYNNEI. This CDR3 is 14 amino acids long. For the CDR3, the DNA is TGTGCCAGCAGTCAGGTCAGAAACACCGGGGAGCTGTTTTTT. Translating gives CASSQVRNTGELFF.

The V call is TRBV3-1 (or the pseudogene TRBV3-2), the J call TRBJ2-5, with D unresolved. Germline V gives CDR1 LGHDT, CDR2 YNNKEL (reference sequence). Trimming left V 1 base short and J 2 bases short, with 11 bases between. This CDR3 region has 15 residues. CDR3 bases: TGTGCCAGCAGCCAAGGCCTGAATAGACAAGAGACCCAGTACTTC. Translated, it gives CASSQGLNRQETQYF.

Regarding this clone: Other DNA sequences of this sample code for an identical CDR3. The chain recombines TRBV7-2 with TRBJ2-5; TRBD2 agrees at 12 bases. The ends lost 5 bases at V and 4 bases at J; junction bases unmatched: 5. The CDR3 runs to 15 residues. Germline V gene data show CDR1 as SGHTA and CDR2 as FQGNSA. CDR3: CASSPPGLAGETQYF. CDR3 coding DNA: TGTGCCAGCAGCCCCCCGGGACTAGCGGGAGAGACCCAGTACTTC.

This clone has just a few counts. V and J are TRBV19 and TRBJ2-7, with D possibly being TRBD1 (6 bases). Trimming shortened V by 7 bases and J by 2 bases, and 15 bases separated the two germline ends. The CDR3 extends over 14 amino acids. Germline values: CDR1 LNHDA, CDR2 SQIVND (reference sequence). CDR3 nucleotide sequence: TGTGCCAGTAAACCCGACAGGACAGCCTACGAGCAGTACTTC. Protein: CASKPDRTAYEQYF.

Written as DNA, the CDR3 is TGTGCCAGCAGCCAAGAAACACTAGCGGGACTTGGCTATGAGCAGTTCTTC. This codes for CASSQETLAGLGYEQFF. The rearrangement links TRBV14 to TRBJ2-1; 10 nucleotides line up with TRBD2. CDR1 is SGHDN and CDR2 is FVKESK in the germline V gene. CDR3 size: 17 residues. V lost 0 bases to trimming and J lost 8 bases; unmatched junction nucleotides: 10.

V and J are TRBV6-5 and TRBJ1-3, with D possibly being TRBD1 (5 bases). V was trimmed by 5 bases and J by 2 bases, leaving 7 bases between them. The CDR3 contains 13 residues. The germline gives CDR1 MNHEY, CDR2 SVGAGI. CDR3 sequence: CASSQGPGNTIYF. The CDR3 region has the DNA TGTGCCAGCAGTCAGGGTCCTGGAAACACCATATATTTT.

The rearrangement uses TRBV5-1 and TRBJ2-1; a weak D match, TRBD1 (6 bases). V was pared by 2 bases and J by 0 bases, with 9 bases between. Germline V gene lookup returns CDR1 SGHRS and CDR2 YFSETQ. The CDR3 loop spans 15 amino acids. CDR3: CASSFGQSSYNEQFF. The CDR3 DNA follows: TGCGCCAGCAGCTTTGGACAGAGCTCCTACAATGAGCAGTTCTTC.

V usage is TRBV12-3 or TRBV12-4 and J usage is TRBJ1-2, with D possibly TRBD1 on 5 matching bases. The CDR3 has 13 residues. V shed 3 bases and J shed 8 bases, with 13 bases lying between them. This CDR3 is CASSFGGDRGYTF. The DNA of the CDR3 is TGTGCCAGCAGTTTTGGGGGGGATAGAGGCTACACCTTC.